This passage covers 20 T cell receptor beta chains from one sample sequenced in a study of shared clonotypes between healthy human individuals. The assay was immunoSEQ multiplex PCR, and TCRdb's table has in-frame clones only and misses some. The sample records some 2 million clones, 85% to 95% being singletons. The specimen was naive CD4+ T cells sorted from blood. As to subset: CD45RA+ positively selected. All receptors come from a man between 18 and 35 years old in good health.

The V and J genes are TRBV2 and TRBJ1-4; TRBD1 matches at 10 bases. This CDR3 spans 14 amino acids. J gave up 7 bases and V 7 bases, and 6 bases lay outside the gene matches. Germline V lookup: CDR1 SNHLY, CDR2 FYNNEI. The CDR3: CASTGDRGREKLFF. CDR3 sequence (DNA): TGTGCCAGCACGGGGGACAGGGGCCGTGAAAAACTGTTTTTT.

As concerns this clone: The sample carries other DNA sequences with the same CDR3. The V call is TRBV6-6, the J call TRBJ1-1; D possibly corresponds to TRBD1 (5 bases). This CDR3 is built from 14 residues. V lost 2 bases to trimming and J lost 1 base, with 8 bases between them. Germline V gene sequence: CDR1 MNHNY, CDR2 SVGAGI (reference sequence). CDR3 sequence (DNA): TGTGCCAGCAGTTACCCAGACAGGAACACTGAAGCTTTCTTT. It encodes CASSYPDRNTEAFF.

The J gene is TRBJ2-7, the V gene TRBV4-3; D tentatively fits TRBD1 or TRBD2 (5 bases each). Germline V CDR1 and CDR2: LGHNA, YSLEER. The V and J ends lost 0 bases and 3 bases respectively, with 21 bases between them. This CDR3 spans 18 amino acids. The CDR3 bases are TGCGCCAGCAGCCAAGAATTAACAGTCGGGACCATAAGCTACGAGCAGTACTTC. Translation gives CASSQELTVGTISYEQYF.

The chain links TRBV30 to TRBJ1-5; TRBD1 matches at 10 bases. The CDR3 extends over 13 amino acids. Germline V lookup: CDR1 GTSNPN, CDR2 SVGIG (reference sequence). The trim removed 5 bases at V and 3 bases at J, leaving 1 base unmatched. CDR3 nucleotide sequence: TGTGCCTGGGGGACAGGGGACAATCAGCCCCAGCATTTT. Encoded protein: CAWGTGDNQPQHF.

Here the CDR3 reads CSVLPQRSSYNEQFF. The DNA of the CDR3 is TGCAGCGTTCTCCCCCAGCGGAGCTCCTACAATGAGCAGTTCTTC. The genes are TRBV29-1 and TRBJ2-1; weak D call: TRBD2 (5 bases). Trimming removed 5 bases at V and 0 bases at J, with 14 bases between. The CDR3 runs to 15 residues. Germline assignment: CDR1 SQVTM and CDR2 ANQGSEA.

CDR3 region: CASSRDGTGNYGYTF. As DNA, the CDR3 is TGTGCCAGCAGCCGCGACGGGACAGGGAACTATGGCTACACCTTC. The chain links TRBV11-2 to TRBJ1-2; TRBD1 matches 9 bases. Losses at the gene ends were 5 bases for V and 2 bases for J; bases not matched to a gene: 6. The CDR3 is made up of 15 amino acids. From germline, CDR1 is SGHAT and CDR2 FQNNGV. The full variable domain, in which reference TRBV11-2 and TRBJ1-2 provide the parts outside the CDR3, is EAGVAQSPRYKIIEKRQSVAFWCNPISGHATLYWYQQILGQGPKLLIQFQNNGVVDDSQLPKDRFSAERLKGVDSTLKIQPAKLEDSAVYLCASSRDGTGNYGYTFGSGTRLTVV.

The chain is built from TRBV4-3 and TRBJ2-2; D is ambiguous. The ends were cut back, 0 bases at V and 7 bases at J, with 12 bases in the middle. This CDR3 has 15 amino acids. Germline V lookup: CDR1 LGHNA, CDR2 YSLEER. The chain's CDR3 is CASSQDRPVGGELFF. The CDR3 nucleotides are TGCGCCAGCAGCCAAGATCGACCCGTCGGCGGGGAGCTGTTTTTT.

The rearrangement joins TRBV29-1 to TRBJ2-7, with D perhaps matching TRBD2 (5 bases). Germline CDR1 and CDR2: SQVTM and ANQGSEA. The V end was cut by 1 base, the J end by 2 bases, with 9 bases between. The CDR3 consists of 13 residues. The CDR3 spells CSVEAPGTYEQYF. The CDR3 DNA sequence: TGCAGCGTTGAAGCCCCGGGAACCTACGAGCAGTACTTC.

Points on this clone: Other DNA sequences in the sample encode the same CDR3. The chain employs TRBV6-1 and TRBJ1-2, with D perhaps matching TRBD1 (6 bases). Trimming took 4 bases from V and 2 from J, leaving 8 bases between them. Germline V gene lookup returns CDR1 MNHNS and CDR2 SASEGT. This CDR3 region has 13 residues. The CDR3, as DNA: TGTGCCAGCAGTGCAACAGGGAACTATGGCTACACCTTC. It specifies CASSATGNYGYTF.

CDR3 residues: CASSGQGVSYEQYF. In nucleotides, the CDR3 is TGTGCCAGTAGTGGACAGGGAGTATCCTACGAGCAGTACTTC. The V call is TRBV19, the J call TRBJ2-7; 8 bases align to TRBD1. The V and J ends lost 5 bases and 1 base, in that order; junction bases with no gene match: 4. The CDR3 contains 14 residues. Germline V CDR1 and CDR2: LNHDA, SQIVND (reference sequence).

V and J are TRBV6-5 and TRBJ2-7; 9 bases fit TRBD1. V shed 6 bases, J shed 0 bases, and the junction held 3 bases outside the gene matches. This CDR3 contains 14 residues. In germline, CDR1 is MNHEY, CDR2 SVGAGI. CDR3 sequence: CASSGQGFSYEQYF. The CDR3 coding sequence is TGTGCCAGCAGCGGACAGGGGTTCTCCTACGAGCAGTACTTC.

This clone was seen more than once but under ten times. Other DNA sequences in this specimen translate into the identical CDR3. The CDR3 reads CASSPSGYGYTF. CDR3 sequence (DNA): TGTGCCAGCTCACCGTCCGGCTATGGCTACACCTTC. The chain joins TRBV18 to TRBJ1-2; no clear D. V was shortened by 3 bases and J by 4 bases, with 6 bases between the two germline ends. This CDR3 contains 12 residues. Germline V gene sequence: CDR1 KGHSH, CDR2 LQKENI.

A few counts support this clone. The chain's CDR3 is CASSLYGTGYF. CDR3 DNA: TGTGCCAGCAGCTTATATGGGACAGGGTACTTC. This sequence joins TRBV7-9 and TRBJ2-5; TRBD1 matches at 8 bases. Germline V lookup: CDR1 SEHNR, CDR2 FQNEAQ (reference sequence). This CDR3 is 11 amino acids long. Trimming at V came to 2 bases and at J to 13 bases, leaving 3 bases not matched to a gene.

V is TRBV5-4 and J is TRBJ2-6; tentatively, D is TRBD1 (6 bases). V shed 3 bases and J shed 4 bases, with 14 bases lying between them. The CDR3 has 16 amino acids. Per the germline V gene, CDR1 is SGHNT and CDR2 is YYREEE (reference sequence). The CDR3 loop is CASSSYTGYGANVLTF. The CDR3 DNA reads TGTGCCAGCAGCTCTTATACAGGGTACGGGGCCAACGTCCTGACTTTC.

A remark on this clone: Within the sample, other DNA sequences also encode this same CDR3. The chain couples TRBV7-3 to TRBJ1-5; D gene uncertain. The CDR3 sequence is 13 residues long. Trimming shortened V by 2 bases and J by 6 bases, and 8 bases separated the two germline ends. In germline, CDR1 is SGHTA, CDR2 FQGTGA. In nucleotides, the CDR3 is TGTGCCAGCAGCTTAGATGGCGGTCAGCCCCAGCATTTT. It specifies CASSLDGGQPQHF.

The chain carries TRBV2 and TRBJ2-1; 8 bases line up with TRBD2. Germline loops: CDR1 SNHLY, CDR2 FYNNEI. The CDR3 covers 14 residues. Trimming took 6 bases from V and 2 from J; bases not matched to a gene: 3. CDR3 in DNA: TGTGCCAGCAGCGGGACTAGGGCCTACAATGAGCAGTTCTTC. It codes for CASSGTRAYNEQFF.

The V call is TRBV18, the J call TRBJ1-1; D is possibly TRBD1 (5 bases). The V end was cut by 3 bases, the J end by 6 bases, with 11 bases between. Germline assignment: CDR1 KGHSH and CDR2 LQKENI. The CDR3 has 13 amino acids. The CDR3: CASSPSGSPEAFF. CDR3 DNA: TGTGCCAGCTCACCCTCAGGGTCCCCTGAAGCTTTCTTT.

This clone has just one count. The genes are TRBV12-5 and TRBJ1-1, with D possibly TRBD1 on 6 matching bases. Trimming shortened V by 6 bases and J by 4 bases, and 12 bases separated the two germline ends. CDR1 is LGHNT, CDR2 FRNRAP, per germline. The CDR3 totals 13 residues. The CDR3 nucleotides read TGTGCTAGTGGACCTCAGGGGTCCACTGAAGCTTTCTTT. It yields the protein CASGPQGSTEAFF.

This chain uses TRBV9 with TRBJ2-1; 9 nucleotides agree with TRBD2. The J segment lost 6 bases and the V segment lost 0 bases, leaving 7 bases of the junction unmatched. Germline V gene data show CDR1 as SGDLS and CDR2 as YYNGEE. The CDR3 covers 16 residues. CDR3 DNA sequence: TGTGCCAGCAGCGTAGGAGGAGCGGGGGGCCGCAATGAGCAGTTCTTC. As protein: CASSVGGAGGRNEQFF.

The chain uses TRBV9 and TRBJ1-1; D gene uncertain. Trimming removed 5 bases from V and 5 bases from J, with 16 bases in between. CDR3 length equals 14 residues. Germline CDR1 reads SGDLS; CDR2 reads YYNGEE. CDR3 amino acids: CASRISPDGTEAFF. The DNA of the CDR3 is TGTGCCAGCAGAATCTCTCCCGATGGGACTGAAGCTTTCTTT.